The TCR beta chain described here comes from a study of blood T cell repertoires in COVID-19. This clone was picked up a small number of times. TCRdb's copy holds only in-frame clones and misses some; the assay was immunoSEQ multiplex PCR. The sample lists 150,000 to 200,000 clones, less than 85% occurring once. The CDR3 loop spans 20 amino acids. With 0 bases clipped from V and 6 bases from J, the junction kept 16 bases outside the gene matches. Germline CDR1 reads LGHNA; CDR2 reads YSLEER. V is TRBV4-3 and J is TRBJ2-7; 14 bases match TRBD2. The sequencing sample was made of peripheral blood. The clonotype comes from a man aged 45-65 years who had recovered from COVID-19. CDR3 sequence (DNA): TGCGCCAGCAGCCAAGATCCGGGACTAGCGGGAGCGTCCTTGGTACCCGAGCAGTACTTC. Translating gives CASSQDPGLAGASLVPEQYF.